This TCR beta chain was captured in a study of long-term antiretroviral therapy in people with HIV (dated by TCRdb to the early 2020s). Study-level background: The earliest samples were collected roughly a decade before the 2015 WHO recommendation for immediate ART, at a time when ART was usually postponed until CD4 counts fell. This retrospective serial study examined whether starting ART and sustained HIV suppression were associated with changes in the composition and diversity of the TRB repertoire in peripheral blood. From fewer than 35 adults with confirmed HIV infection, the cohort provided approximately 190 cryopreserved PBMC samples, gathered serially across a mean of around 6 years (range 1-12). Among the 30 to 35 participants with HIV, more than ten were female. Test extractions of a monoclonal T-cell line alongside 30 or so polyclonal samples showed no cross-contamination during QIAcube processing.

The immunoSEQ hsTCRB v3.0 assay was used at survey level resolution for TRB variable region sequencing. TRB sequencing targeted a depth of about 35,000-50,000 T-cell genomes per sample. An Illumina MiSeq with a v3 150-cycle kit was used to sequence the pooled TRB libraries. In the paper's pipeline: Repertoire analysis was performed in R inside a reproducible Nextflow workflow that covered QC, data transformation and analysis. LymphoSeq2, an R package for exploring AIRR-Seq data, was used to implement custom analyses. A few samples that yielded fewer than 5000 total TRB sequences were excluded, so that approximately 170 HIV repertoires were analyzed. Among the approximately 190 retained HIV repertoires, 55 to 65 were collected before ART initiation and roughly 130 after ART initiation. Repertoires were downsampled to 5000 TRB nucleotide sequences, and summary statistics were averaged over 100 downsampling iterations. TRB sequences were retained for analysis only if CDR3 regions of at least seven amino acids were present. A Shannon entropy-derived clonality score and the Gini coefficient were used to measure diversity. In the repertoire networks, any two of the top 5000 CDR3 amino acid sequences were connected whenever the two sequences differed by an edit distance of one. GLIPH2 predicted antigen specificity groups and MHC restriction for TRB CDR3 amino acid sequences. CDR3 amino acid sequences were matched against VDJdb and McPAS-TCR to flag known CMV, EBV, HIV or tissue antigen associations. Pre-ART, post-ART and control groups were compared with Wilcoxon signed-rank tests and Holm-Bonferroni correction. TCRdb provides this immuneACCESS table in a form limited to in-frame rearrangements. Some clones are lacking; in checked studies, under half of them reflect an unresolved V gene, and why the rest are absent is not known. V and J calls and clone size come straight from that table; D and trimming were deduced from the DNA. Present in this sample are approximately 29,000 clones, approximately 88% of which were seen just once. Around 4% of the sample is in the top ten clones.

Its CDR3 holds 14 amino acids, cysteine through phenylalanine. Only the CDR3 part of the read is kept: 42 bases, read in frame from the first base. Unmatched junction bases come to 4, with V trimmed by 5 bases and J by 1 base. Looking up the germline V gene yields CDR1 SGHVS and CDR2 FNYEAQ. As concerns this clone: The clone's antigen remains unknown. Per-base qualities were not stored, and no clone one base away is much larger.

Participants were included only if at least one PBMC sample before ART initiation and at least two post-ART samples were available. All participants with HIV were treated in the United States of America. Before DNA extraction, cryopreserved samples of about 0.95-11 million PBMC were thawed and then washed. At the time of the earliest PBMC sample, participants with HIV were aged between about 20 and 54 years. PBMC samples were contributed by each participant from 1-4 timepoints before ART initiation and 2-8 timepoints after ART initiation, with a median of 7 samples. Serial HIV viral load, CD4+ T-cell count, ART history and demographic data were obtained for every participant. Genomic DNA was extracted from unsorted PBMC with a Qiagen kit on a QIAcube, with processing performed in batches of 12 samples. Overall study results and their limits: Expanded TRB clones identified before ART initiation dominated the repertoire at all time points, although this dominance fluctuated and declined in many PLHIV after ART. ART initiation was associated with a significant increase in TRB diversity, but diversity stayed significantly below transplant donor controls even after long-term ART. Unsorted PBMC were profiled instead of sorted CD4+ and CD8+ T cells because pre-ART samples had limited cell numbers. Because PBMC availability was limited, only the TCR beta chain was sequenced, with no alpha chain pairing. Samples dated from the mid-2000s to the late 2010s, and the ART regimens used may be less effective than current ones. No data were available on ART adherence, viral resistance or therapy changes, limiting inferences about post-ART repertoire changes. CDR3 length ranges in HIV repertoires were narrower than in controls, and network structure suggested an antigen-experienced repertoire with only a slight naive shift after ART.

The receptor comes from a woman aged 18-30 years with HIV. The sample here was unsorted PBMCs, taken 0.5 years after starting antiretroviral therapy. The rearranged segments are TRBV7-6 and TRBJ2-7; the central 8 bases match TRBD1. The DNA sequence is as follows: TGTGCCAGCAGCACCGGGACAGGTTCCTACGAGCAGTACTTC. Its product reads: CASSTGTGSYEQYF.